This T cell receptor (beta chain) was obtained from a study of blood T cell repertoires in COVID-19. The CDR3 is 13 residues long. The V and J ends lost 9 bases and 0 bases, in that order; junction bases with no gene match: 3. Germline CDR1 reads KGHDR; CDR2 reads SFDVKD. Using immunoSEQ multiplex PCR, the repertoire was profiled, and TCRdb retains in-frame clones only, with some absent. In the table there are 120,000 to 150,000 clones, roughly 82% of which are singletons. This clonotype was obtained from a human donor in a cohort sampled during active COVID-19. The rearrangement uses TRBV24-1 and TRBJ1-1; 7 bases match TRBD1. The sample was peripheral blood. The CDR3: CATRDSLNTEAFF. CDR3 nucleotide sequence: TGTGCCACCCGGGACAGCCTGAACACTGAAGCTTTCTTT.